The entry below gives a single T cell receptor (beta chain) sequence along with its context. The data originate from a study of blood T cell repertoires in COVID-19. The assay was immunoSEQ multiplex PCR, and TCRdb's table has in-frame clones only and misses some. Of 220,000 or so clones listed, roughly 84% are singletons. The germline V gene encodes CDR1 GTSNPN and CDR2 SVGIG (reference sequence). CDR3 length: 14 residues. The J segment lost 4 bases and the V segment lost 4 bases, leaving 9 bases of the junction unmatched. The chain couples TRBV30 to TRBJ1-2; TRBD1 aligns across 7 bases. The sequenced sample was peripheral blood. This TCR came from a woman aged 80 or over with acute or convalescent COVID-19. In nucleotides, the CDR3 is TGTGCCTGGACCAAAGGGACAGAAGTCTATGGCTACACCTTC. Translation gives CAWTKGTEVYGYTF.